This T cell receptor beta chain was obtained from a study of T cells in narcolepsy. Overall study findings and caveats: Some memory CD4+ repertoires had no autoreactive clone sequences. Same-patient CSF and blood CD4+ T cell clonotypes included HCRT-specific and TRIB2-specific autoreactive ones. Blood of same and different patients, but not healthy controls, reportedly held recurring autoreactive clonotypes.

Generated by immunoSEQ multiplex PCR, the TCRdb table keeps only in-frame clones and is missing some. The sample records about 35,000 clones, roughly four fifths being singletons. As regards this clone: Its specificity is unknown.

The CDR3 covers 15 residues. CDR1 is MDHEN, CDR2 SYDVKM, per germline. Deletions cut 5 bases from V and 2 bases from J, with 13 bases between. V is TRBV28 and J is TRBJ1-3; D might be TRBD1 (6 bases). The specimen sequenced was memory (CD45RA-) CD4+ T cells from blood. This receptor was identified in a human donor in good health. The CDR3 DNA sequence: TGTGCCAGCAGTCCGGGTCACAGGGCTGGAAACACCATATATTTT. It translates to CASSPGHRAGNTIYF.